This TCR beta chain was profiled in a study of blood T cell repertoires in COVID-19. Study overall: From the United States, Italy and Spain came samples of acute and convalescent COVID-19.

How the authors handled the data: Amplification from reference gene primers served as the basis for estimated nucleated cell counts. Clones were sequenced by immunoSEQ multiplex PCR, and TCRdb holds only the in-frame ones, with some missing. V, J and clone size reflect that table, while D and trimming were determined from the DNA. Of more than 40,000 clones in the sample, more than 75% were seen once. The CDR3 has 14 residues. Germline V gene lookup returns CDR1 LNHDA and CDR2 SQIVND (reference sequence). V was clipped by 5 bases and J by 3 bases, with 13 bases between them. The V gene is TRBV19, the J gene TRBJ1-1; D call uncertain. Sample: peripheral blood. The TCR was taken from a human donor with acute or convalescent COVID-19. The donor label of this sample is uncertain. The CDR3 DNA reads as TGTGCCAGTAGTTCCGTGGGAGGGTACACTGAAGCTTTCTTT. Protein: CASSSVGGYTEAFF.